This passage covers 31 T cell receptor beta chains from one sample sequenced in a study of cytomegalovirus exposure and HLA in healthy donors. In the PCR, 60 Vbeta and 13 Jbeta primers were used. Libraries were prepared by immunoSEQ multiplex PCR; TCRdb keeps only in-frame clonotypes and omits some of them. Of 120,000 to 150,000 clones in the sample, about 74% are singletons; the top ten hold approximately 2%. The sequenced sample was PBMCs. The receptors were gathered from a woman aged 40-49 years in good health and CMV-seronegative.

The sample holds one count of this clone. The rearrangement uses TRBV18 and TRBJ2-4; possible D gene TRBD1, 5 bases. CDR3 size: 15 residues. Trimming took 3 bases from V and 1 from J, leaving 10 bases between them. Germline values: CDR1 KGHSH, CDR2 LQKENI. The CDR3 bases are TGTGCCAGCTCACCGACAGCCGTCGCCAAAAACATTCAGTACTTC. The encoded protein is CASSPTAVAKNIQYF.

This clone was found a few times. This chain joins TRBV7-2 and TRBJ1-1, with a weak D call TRBD1 (5 bases). The CDR3 totals 15 residues. CDR1 SGHTA and CDR2 FQGNSA come from the germline V gene. The V gene lost 0 bases and the J gene lost 3 bases, with 11 bases spanning the gap. The CDR3 loop is CASSLAAGLYTEAFF. The CDR3 nucleotides are TGTGCCAGCAGCTTAGCGGCAGGGCTGTACACTGAAGCTTTCTTT. Drawing the rest from reference TRBV7-2 and TRBJ1-1, the complete variable domain is GAGVSQSPSNKVTEKGKDVELRCDPISGHTALYWYRQSLGQGLEFLIYFQGNSAPDKSGLPSDRFSAERTGGSVSTLTIQRTQQEDSAVYLCASSLAAGLYTEAFFGQGTRLTVV.

The chain couples TRBV28 to TRBJ2-3, with D possibly being TRBD1 (6 bases). The germline V gene encodes CDR1 MDHEN and CDR2 SYDVKM. The CDR3 contains 13 residues. With 6 bases removed from V and 2 bases from J, the gap between germline ends came to 9 bases. In nucleotides, the CDR3 is TGTGCCAGCAGCCGGGACACCACAGATACGCAGTATTTT. This gives the protein CASSRDTTDTQYF.

This rearrangement joins TRBV5-1 to TRBJ1-3; D remains unclear. This CDR3 is 16 amino acids long. V dropped 0 bases and J dropped 1 base, with 11 bases sitting between them. The germline CDR1 and CDR2 sequences are SGHRS and YFSETQ. CDR3 region: CASSLDLRRSGNTIYF. The DNA for the CDR3 is TGCGCCAGCAGCTTGGATCTGCGGAGATCTGGAAACACCATATATTTT.

This clone turned up a few times. The rearrangement links TRBV28 to TRBJ1-5; the D gene is possibly TRBD1 (6 bases). V dropped 7 bases and J dropped 4 bases, with 17 bases sitting between them. Germline CDR1 reads MDHEN; CDR2 reads SYDVKM. This CDR3 has 15 residues. CDR3 DNA sequence: TGTGCCAGCACTTTCCTGGACAGAAGTAATCAGCCCCAGCATTTT. Encoded protein: CASTFLDRSNQPQHF.

This chain connects TRBV29-1 to TRBJ2-5; 11 positions match TRBD2. The DNA end lines up better with TRBJ2-7; the J call may be wrong. The germline CDR1 and CDR2 sequences are SQVTM and ANQGSEA. This CDR3 region has 14 residues. The CDR3 is CSVGLTSGAYEQYF. For the CDR3, the DNA is TGCAGCGTGGGCCTGACTAGCGGGGCCTACGAGCAGTACTTC.

V is TRBV30 and J is TRBJ1-3; D gene unclear. Between the trimmed V and J ends, which lost 0 bases and 0 bases, there was a span of 12 bases. The germline V gene has CDR1 GTSNPN and CDR2 SVGIG (reference sequence). This CDR3 region has 16 residues. The CDR3 reads CAWSVPPLSSGNTIYF. The CDR3 DNA reads as TGTGCCTGGAGTGTACCACCCTTGAGCTCTGGAAACACCATATATTTT.

The sample holds one count of this clone. The chain joins TRBV30 to TRBJ1-3; TRBD1 agrees at 7 bases. The CDR3 loop spans 17 amino acids. Germline lookup yields CDR1 GTSNPN and CDR2 SVGIG (reference sequence). V gave up 2 bases and J gave up 2 bases; unmatched junction bases: 12. The chain's CDR3 is CAWSFPDRVVTGNTIYF. The CDR3 DNA reads as TGTGCCTGGAGTTTCCCCGACAGGGTAGTAACTGGAAACACCATATATTTT. The whole variable domain, remainder taken from reference TRBV30 and TRBJ1-3, is SQTIHQWPATLVQPVGSPLSLECTVEGTSNPNLYWYRQAAGRGLQLLFYSVGIGQISSEVPQNLSASRPQDRQFILSSKKLLLSDSGFYLCAWSFPDRVVTGNTIYFGEGSWLTVV.

The chain links TRBV6-1 to TRBJ2-7, with TRBD1 matching over 12 bases. CDR3 length: 15 amino acids. Germline V lookup: CDR1 MNHNS, CDR2 SASEGT. The J segment lost 3 bases and the V segment lost 4 bases, leaving 4 bases of the junction unmatched. CDR3 nucleotide sequence: TGTGCCAGCAGTGCGGGACAGGGGGCAGTCTACGAGCAGTACTTC. It codes for CASSAGQGAVYEQYF.

Comment on this clone: This same CDR3 is encoded by further DNA sequences in the sample. The rearrangement links TRBV19 to TRBJ1-5, with no clear D. The CDR3 runs 13 residues. CDR1 is LNHDA, CDR2 SQIVND, per germline (reference sequence). Trimming pared 1 base from V and 7 bases from J, leaving 8 bases between. This CDR3 reads CASSIGGHQPQHF. In DNA, the CDR3 is TGTGCCAGTAGTATAGGTGGCCACCAGCCCCAGCATTTT.

J is TRBJ2-5 and V is TRBV2; 7 bases are a match to TRBD1. J gave up 3 bases and V 8 bases, and 3 bases lay outside the gene matches. Germline CDR1 and CDR2: SNHLY and FYNNEI. The CDR3 length is 12 residues. CDR3 sequence (DNA): TGTGCCAGCGACACAGGGGAAGAGACCCAGTACTTC. Residues: CASDTGEETQYF.

This chain links TRBV2 with TRBJ2-5; TRBD2 is a possible D gene (5 bases). CDR1 and CDR2 from the germline V gene are SNHLY and FYNNEI. The CDR3 sequence is 12 residues long. The V end was cut by 0 bases, the J end by 11 bases, with 10 bases between. This chain's CDR3 is CASSEAEWEQYF. The CDR3 DNA reads TGTGCCAGCAGTGAAGCGGAGTGGGAGCAGTACTTC.

This clone occurred once. The V gene is TRBV4-2, the J gene TRBJ1-1; D possibly corresponds to TRBD1 (6 bases). This CDR3 contains 19 residues. Trimming shortened V by 2 bases and J by 6 bases, and 28 bases separated the two germline ends. Germline assignment: CDR1 LGHNA and CDR2 YNFKEQ. Here the CDR3 reads CASSQYTGWDTASVPEAFF. CDR3 nucleotide sequence: TGTGCCAGCAGCCAATACACCGGATGGGACACCGCTTCGGTCCCTGAAGCTTTCTTT.

This rearrangement joins TRBV27 to TRBJ1-3; D is unresolved. The length of the CDR3 is 15 residues. Germline V gives CDR1 MNHEY, CDR2 SMNVEV (reference sequence). V lost 5 bases to trimming and J lost 8 bases, with 19 bases between them. The CDR3 DNA reads TGTGCCAGCAGTCCTACCTGGTCACCTCTTTACACCATATATTTT. Residues: CASSPTWSPLYTIYF.

The gene calls are TRBV5-1 and TRBJ2-3; TRBD2 is a possible D gene (7 bases). Trimming removed 4 bases at V and 4 bases at J, with 19 bases between. The CDR3 length is 16 residues. Per the germline V gene, CDR1 is SGHRS and CDR2 is YFSETQ. CDR3 region: CASSLGGGGDADTQYF. The CDR3 DNA reads TGCGCCAGCAGCCTGGGAGGGGGGGGAGACGCAGATACGCAGTATTTT.

V and J are TRBV28 and TRBJ1-1; 8 bases fit TRBD1. The V and J ends lost 6 bases and 8 bases, in that order; junction bases with no gene match: 8. The CDR3 covers 13 residues. Germline assignment: CDR1 MDHEN and CDR2 SYDVKM. The CDR3 is CASSSGQGMEAFF. In DNA, the CDR3 is TGTGCCAGCAGCTCCGGACAGGGTATGGAAGCTTTCTTT.

This clone was seen a single time. An end of the junction differs from the germline gene, which may be a read error. The chain uses TRBV7-9 and TRBJ2-5; 8 bases match TRBD2. Germline V gene lookup returns CDR1 SEHNR and CDR2 FQNEAQ (reference sequence). CDR3 length: 12 residues. The CDR3 protein is CSSSYPRGGWYF. The CDR3 DNA follows: TGTTCCAGCAGCTACCCCCGGGGGGGGTGGTACTTC.

The chain uses TRBV6-4 and TRBJ1-2; no clear D gene. The CDR3 contains 13 residues. The germline gives CDR1 MRHNA, CDR2 SNTAGT. V lost 3 bases to trimming and J lost 7 bases, with 12 bases between them. CDR3 in DNA: TGTGCCAGCAGTGAAAACAGATTGGGTGGCTACACCTTC. As protein: CASSENRLGGYTF.

On this clone itself: Mismatch with germline at one junction end may stem from a read error. The rearrangement joins TRBV7-9 to TRBJ2-4; the match to TRBD2 covers 7 bases. Germline V CDR1 and CDR2: SEHNR, FQNEAQ (reference sequence). This CDR3 is 17 amino acids long. CDR3 DNA: TGTTCCAGCAGCTATTTTACGGGGGGTATAGCCAAAAACATTCAGTACTTC. Its protein is CSSSYFTGGIAKNIQYF.

The chain has TRBV4-1 and TRBJ2-5; no definite D call. Near its end, the DNA agrees better with TRBJ2-7, so the J call may be wrong. Germline loops: CDR1 MGHRA, CDR2 YSYEKL. The CDR3 has 15 amino acids. This CDR3 reads CASSQDRGRSYEQYF. In DNA form, the CDR3 reads TGCGCCAGCAGCCAAGATCGCGGCCGTTCCTACGAGCAGTACTTC.

The chain combines TRBV5-6 with TRBJ1-1, with 8 nucleotides matching TRBD1. The CDR3 consists of 15 residues. The J segment lost 1 base and the V segment lost 6 bases, leaving 8 bases of the junction unmatched. CDR1 is SGHDT and CDR2 is YYEEEE in the germline V gene. Here the CDR3 DNA reads TGTGCCAGCACCTCTTTAGGGACAGGGAACACTGAAGCTTTCTTT. Protein product: CASTSLGTGNTEAFF.

The chain employs TRBV9 and TRBJ2-7; 7 bases line up with TRBD1. After removal of 1 base from V and 2 bases from J, the junction contained 3 bases not matched to a gene. CDR3 size: 14 residues. CDR1 is SGDLS and CDR2 is YYNGEE in the germline V gene. The CDR3: CASSVYGTAYEQYF. The CDR3 DNA reads TGTGCCAGCAGCGTATACGGGACAGCCTACGAGCAGTACTTC.

This chain links TRBV5-1 with TRBJ2-1; TRBD2 matches 12 bases. CDR3 size: 17 residues. With V trimmed by 0 bases and J by 3 bases, 4 bases remained unmatched. The germline V gene has CDR1 SGHRS and CDR2 YFSETQ. The chain's CDR3 is CASSLELAGGSYNEQFF. In DNA, the CDR3 is TGCGCCAGCAGCTTGGAACTAGCGGGAGGTAGCTACAATGAGCAGTTCTTC. Based on the CDR3 plus reference TRBV5-1 and TRBJ2-1, the full variable domain is KAGVTQTPRYLIKTRGQQVTLSCSPISGHRSVSWYQQTPGQGLQFLFEYFSETQRNKGNFPGRFSGRQFSNSRSEMNVSTLELGDSALYLCASSLELAGGSYNEQFFGPGTRLTVL.

The genes are TRBV15 and TRBJ1-6; D is perhaps TRBD1 (5 bases). Germline V lookup: CDR1 LNHNV, CDR2 YYDKDF (reference sequence). Trimming removed 6 bases at V and 5 bases at J, with 17 bases between. The length of the CDR3 is 16 residues. CDR3 sequence: CATRDLGPLNNSPLHF. For the CDR3, the DNA is TGTGCCACCAGAGACTTGGGGCCGCTCAATAATTCACCCCTCCACTTT. Based on the CDR3 plus reference TRBV15 and TRBJ1-6, the full variable domain is DAMVIQNPRYQVTQFGKPVTLSCSQTLNHNVMYWYQQKSSQAPKLLFHYYDKDFNNEADTPDNFQSRRPNTSFCFLDIRSPGLGDTAMYLCATRDLGPLNNSPLHFGNGTRLTVT.

With regard to this clone: A junction end diverges from the germline sequence, so it may reflect a read error. The J gene is TRBJ1-1, the V gene TRBV7-8; D not resolved. Germline lookup yields CDR1 SGHVS and CDR2 FQNEAQ. This CDR3 spans 15 amino acids. The CDR3 sequence: CASSLGVSHRTEAFF. The CDR3 nucleotides are TGTGCCAGCAGTTTAGGAGTATCCCATAGAACTGAAGCTTTCTTT.

The V and J genes are TRBV7-8 and TRBJ2-3, with TRBD2 identical over 8 bases. Losses at the gene ends were 8 bases for V and 2 bases for J; bases not matched to a gene: 12. In germline, CDR1 is SGHVS, CDR2 FQNEAQ. CDR3 length: 16 residues. This CDR3 reads CASSLRGGPDTDTQYF. The CDR3 coding sequence is TGTGCCAGCTCCTTGCGCGGGGGGCCGGACACAGATACGCAGTATTTT.

CDR3 in DNA: TGTGCCACCAGCAGGGCCTTGGGACAGGGGGGGAACACTGAAGCTTTCTTT. It encodes CATSRALGQGGNTEAFF. V is TRBV15 and J is TRBJ1-1, with 11 bases that match TRBD1. The CDR3 covers 17 residues. Germline loops: CDR1 LNHNV, CDR2 YYDKDF (reference sequence). Germline trimming cut 3 bases from V and 1 base from J; bases unmatched to any gene: 7.

J is TRBJ2-3 and V is TRBV15; D possibly corresponds to TRBD2 (5 bases). This CDR3 is built from 15 residues. Trimming took 0 bases from V and 1 from J, leaving 8 bases between them. Germline CDR1 is LNHNV and CDR2 is YYDKDF (reference sequence). As DNA, the CDR3 is TGTGCCACCAGCAGAGAAGGGAGTGGCACAGATACGCAGTATTTT. Its translation is CATSREGSGTDTQYF.

This chain connects TRBV6-5 to TRBJ2-5; D is perhaps TRBD2 (6 bases). This CDR3 is built from 14 residues. With 0 bases removed from V and 3 bases from J, the gap between germline ends came to 8 bases. Germline CDR1 MNHEY, CDR2 SVGAGI. CDR3 protein: CASSYSGSEETQYF. CDR3 in DNA: TGTGCCAGCAGTTACTCCGGGAGCGAAGAGACCCAGTACTTC.

This chain connects TRBV27 to TRBJ2-7, with D uncertain. CDR1 is MNHEY and CDR2 is SMNVEV in the germline V gene (reference sequence). The V and J ends lost 6 bases and 1 base respectively, with 7 bases between them. The CDR3 consists of 12 residues. Here the CDR3 reads CASSGLSYEQYF. Here the CDR3 DNA reads TGTGCCAGCAGCGGGTTATCCTACGAGCAGTACTTC.

The chain couples TRBV6-5 to TRBJ1-1, with D maybe TRBD1 (5 bases). CDR1 MNHEY and CDR2 SVGAGI come from the germline V gene. The CDR3 totals 14 residues. Trimming stripped 8 bases from V and 4 bases from J, with 17 bases between. CDR3 nucleotides: TGTGCCAGCTGTGGTTGGCAGGGAGGCACTGAAGCTTTCTTT. Translating it yields CASCGWQGGTEAFF.